This TCR beta chain was recovered during a study of T cell clones after liver transplantation. The overall study: In this trial, immunosuppression withdrawal was attempted within 2 years of liver transplant. Until 12-24 months post-transplant, subjects got standard immunosuppression and no induction. As an antigen-independent comparator, third-party-reactive TCRbeta sequences came from pre-transplant mixed lymphocyte reactions.

Thawed unstimulated PBMCs were FACS-sorted by CD3, CD4 and CD8 into two populations. This CDR3 comprises 12 residues. CDR1 SEHNR and CDR2 FQNEAQ come from the germline V gene (reference sequence). V lost 6 bases to trimming and J lost 2 bases, with 6 bases between them. Using immunoSEQ multiplex PCR, the repertoire was profiled, and TCRdb retains in-frame clones only, with some absent. Here the sample spans 70,000 to 80,000 clones, under 95% being singletons. The source of this sequence is a human donor who received a liver transplant. The material sequenced was CD4+ T cells from blood, taken before liver transplant. The chain carries TRBV7-9 and TRBJ2-3; D is uncertain. CDR3 sequence (DNA): TGTGCCAGCAGGGCATTCACAGATACGCAGTATTTT. It yields the protein CASRAFTDTQYF.